One and the same sample provided the 4 T cell receptor beta chains below, sequenced in a study of vaccination and CD4 T cells after COVID-19. Antigens for these TCRs are unknown. Sequencing of the DNA from cultured CD4+ T cells was carried out with the Oncomine TCR Beta short-read assay. Via MiXCR, TCRdb re-called the PCR reads, giving one row per CDR3 protein. The table includes 20,000 to 25,000 distinct CDR3 sequences, around 62% detected once. Treatment given: approximately nine-day PBMC culture with coronavirus spike peptide pools or control peptides (ViraFEST assay). The sequencing here drew on CD4+ T cells from blood, cultured in vitro, taken before SARS-CoV-2 vaccination. All receptors derive from a human donor who received a COVID-19 vaccine.

Only a few counts were recorded for this clonotype. This chain uses TRBV7-9 with TRBJ2-7, with D unclear. Trimming shortened V by 4 bases and J by 0 bases, and 4 bases separated the two germline ends. CDR1 SEHNR and CDR2 FQNEAQ come from the germline V gene (reference sequence). The CDR3 runs to 12 residues. The CDR3 region is CASSSPSYEQYF. As DNA, the CDR3 is TGTGCCAGCAGCTCCCCCTCCTACGAGCAGTACTTC.

The DNA of the CDR3 is TGTGCCAGCAGCTTGAGTGATACGCAGTATTTT. Protein: CASSLSDTQYF. The rearrangement links TRBV7-2 to TRBJ2-3; D is unresolved. The CDR3 consists of 11 residues. Germline-derived CDR1 and CDR2 are SGHTA and FQGNSA. V was trimmed by 3 bases and J by 6 bases, leaving 4 bases between them.

This clonotype was recorded once. The gene calls are TRBV24-1 and TRBJ2-7; D perhaps matches TRBD1 (6 bases). The CDR3 extends over 15 amino acids. In germline, CDR1 is KGHDR, CDR2 SFDVKD. V was cut by 3 bases and J by 6 bases, with 17 bases left in between. CDR3 region: CATSDGRGLSREQYF. The CDR3 coding sequence is TGTGCCACCAGTGATGGCAGGGGTCTCTCCCGCGAGCAGTACTTC.

This clonotype was seen a few times. One end of the junction varies from germline; a read error may be responsible. This chain uses TRBV24-1 with TRBJ1-1; D is unresolved. Germline CDR1 is KGHDR and CDR2 is SFDVKD. The CDR3 is 11 amino acids. The CDR3 region is CATHSGTEAFF. The CDR3 region has the DNA TGTGCCACCCACTCAGGCACTGAGGCTTTCTTT.